Listed here are 25 T cell receptor beta chains from one sample, sequenced in a study of blood T cell repertoires in COVID-19. Libraries were prepared by immunoSEQ multiplex PCR; TCRdb keeps only in-frame clonotypes and omits some of them. The sample contains around 430,000 clones, 88% of which appear only once. The sample comprised peripheral blood. These receptors came from a woman in her fifties or sixties with COVID-19, enrolled during active disease.

The rearrangement links TRBV7-9 to TRBJ1-5; D is unclear. V lost 1 base and J lost 0, with 7 bases in between. The CDR3 runs to 15 residues. Per germline, CDR1 SEHNR and CDR2 FQNEAQ (reference sequence). CDR3 nucleotide sequence: TGTGCCAGCAGCTTAGGAGGGTATAGCAATCAGCCCCAGCATTTT. Its protein is CASSLGGYSNQPQHF.

The rearrangement joins TRBV19 to TRBJ2-2; D not certain. The V and J ends lost 6 bases and 4 bases respectively, with 6 bases between them. Germline V CDR1 and CDR2: LNHDA, SQIVND (reference sequence). There are 12 residues in the CDR3. The CDR3 region has the DNA TGTGCCAGTAGCACACCCACCGGGGAGCTGTTTTTT. Translation: CASSTPTGELFF.

The J gene is TRBJ2-3, the V gene TRBV7-8; unclear D gene. The CDR3 spans 16 residues. CDR1 is SGHVS and CDR2 is FQNEAQ in the germline V gene. Deletions cut 3 bases from V and 4 bases from J, with 17 bases between. CDR3 protein: CASSLERMVRPDTQYF. CDR3 nucleotide sequence: TGTGCCAGCAGCTTGGAGAGGATGGTCCGCCCAGATACGCAGTATTTT.

In its sample, this clone was seen a few times. The chain links TRBV27 to TRBJ2-7, with a possible D match to TRBD1 (6 bases). The ends were cut back, 10 bases at V and 3 bases at J, with 13 bases in the middle. Germline CDR1 is MNHEY and CDR2 is SMNVEV (reference sequence). The CDR3 has 12 amino acids. This CDR3 is CATRDIDYEQYF. The CDR3 nucleotides are TGTGCCACACGGGACATCGACTACGAGCAGTACTTC.

The chain recombines TRBV7-9 with TRBJ2-1, with 7 bases that match TRBD1. Germline CDR1 is SEHNR and CDR2 is FQNEAQ (reference sequence). This CDR3 region has 16 residues. With V trimmed by 5 bases and J by 0 bases, 7 bases remained unmatched. The CDR3 sequence: CASSPRDSSSYNEQFF. CDR3 in DNA: TGTGCCAGCAGCCCAAGGGACAGCAGCTCCTACAATGAGCAGTTCTTC. Supplemented by reference TRBV7-9 and TRBJ2-1, the full variable domain reads DTGVSQNPRHKITKRGQNVTFRCDPISEHNRLYWYRQTLGQGPEFLTYFQNEAQLEKSRLLSDRFSAERPKGSFSTLEIQRTEQGDSAMYLCASSPRDSSSYNEQFFGPGTRLTVL.

This clone has only one observation. V is TRBV6-5 and J is TRBJ1-2; TRBD1 aligns across 10 bases. CDR1 and CDR2 (germline): MNHEY, SVGAGI. V shed 0 bases, J shed 8 bases, and the junction held 9 bases outside the gene matches. This CDR3 has 16 residues. The CDR3 nucleotides are TGTGCCAGCAGTTACTCATGGGGACAGGGGAAAGGCGGCTACACCTTC. Its translation: CASSYSWGQGKGGYTF.

The chain is built from TRBV2 and TRBJ1-3, with D possibly TRBD1 on 6 matching bases. The CDR3 runs 15 residues. Germline V gene data show CDR1 as SNHLY and CDR2 as FYNNEI. The ends were cut back, 5 bases at V and 0 bases at J, with 11 bases in the middle. Written as DNA, the CDR3 is TGTGCCAGCAGTCGGGGACAATACTCTGGAAACACCATATATTTT. This sequence encodes CASSRGQYSGNTIYF.

This chain joins TRBV12-3 or TRBV12-4 and TRBJ1-1; 8 nucleotides align to TRBD1. The CDR3 totals 13 residues. Germline trimming cut 9 bases from V and 6 bases from J; bases unmatched to any gene: 9. The CDR3 loop reads CASSRTGYSEAFF. The CDR3 DNA reads TGTGCCAGTTCCAGGACAGGGTATTCTGAAGCTTTCTTT.

The chain links TRBV2 to TRBJ1-4; TRBD1 matches at 7 bases. CDR1 and CDR2 from the germline V gene are SNHLY and FYNNEI. This CDR3 region has 15 residues. Germline trimming cut 5 bases from V and 8 bases from J; bases unmatched to any gene: 11. The CDR3 here is CASSIQSGGKEKLFF. Written as DNA, the CDR3 is TGTGCCAGCAGTATTCAATCAGGGGGGAAGGAAAAACTGTTTTTT.

The chain uses TRBV30 and TRBJ1-5, with a tentative D call TRBD1 (5 bases). V lost 3 bases and J lost 5, with 11 bases in between. CDR1 and CDR2 from the germline V gene are GTSNPN and SVGIG (reference sequence). This CDR3 region has 13 residues. The CDR3 DNA sequence: TGTGCCTGGAGCTTAGGAGGGGATCAGCCCCAGCATTTT. The encoded protein is CAWSLGGDQPQHF.

The sample holds one count of this clone. The genes are TRBV4-2 and TRBJ2-3; 16 bases line up with TRBD2. Germline V gene sequence: CDR1 LGHNA, CDR2 YNFKEQ. This CDR3 spans 16 amino acids. The trim removed 4 bases at V and 5 bases at J, leaving 3 bases unmatched. In DNA form, the CDR3 reads TGTGCCAGCAGCCCAGGGACTAGCGGGGGGGGAGATACGCAGTATTTT. As protein: CASSPGTSGGGDTQYF.

The chain uses TRBV3-1 (or the pseudogene TRBV3-2) and TRBJ1-2, with D tentatively TRBD1 (5 bases). CDR1 is LGHDT and CDR2 is YNNKEL in the germline V gene (reference sequence). CDR3 length: 15 residues. V was cut by 6 bases and J by 4 bases, with 18 bases left in between. CDR3 amino acids: CASRPAIRTSYGYTF. In DNA, the CDR3 is TGTGCCAGCAGACCAGCCATAAGGACATCCTATGGCTACACCTTC.

V gene TRBV9 combines with J gene TRBJ2-2; the match to TRBD2 covers 9 bases. After removal of 2 bases from V and 4 bases from J, the junction contained 12 bases not matched to a gene. The CDR3 runs to 18 residues. CDR1 is SGDLS, CDR2 YYNGEE, per germline. The CDR3 here is CASSVGYAAGGSTGELFF. CDR3 in DNA: TGTGCCAGCAGCGTTGGCTATGCAGCGGGGGGCTCCACCGGGGAGCTGTTTTTT.

This clone was observed once. The chain carries TRBV5-4 and TRBJ1-2; D unclear. Germline V gene data show CDR1 as SGHNT and CDR2 as YYREEE (reference sequence). Trimming stripped 3 bases from V and 8 bases from J, with 11 bases between. The CDR3 loop spans 12 amino acids. The CDR3 is CASSSHNTGYTF. The DNA for the CDR3 is TGTGCCAGCAGCTCCCATAACACGGGCTACACCTTC.

The V gene is TRBV12-3 or TRBV12-4, the J gene TRBJ2-7, with D possibly matching TRBD1 (5 bases). The V and J ends lost 2 bases and 5 bases respectively, with 10 bases between them. CDR3 size: 13 residues. CDR3 bases: TGTGCCAGCAGTTTACTCAGGGATGACGAGCAGTACTTC. Translated: CASSLLRDDEQYF.

The V gene is TRBV2, the J gene TRBJ1-1, with D unclear. Per germline, CDR1 SNHLY and CDR2 FYNNEI. Trimming left V 6 bases short and J 0 bases short, with 11 bases between. The CDR3 loop spans 14 amino acids. The CDR3: CASSDIEMNTEAFF. CDR3 bases: TGTGCCAGCAGCGACATAGAGATGAACACTGAAGCTTTCTTT. Full variable domain (outside the CDR3, taken from reference TRBV2 and TRBJ1-1): EPEVTQTPSHQVTQMGQEVILRCVPISNHLYFYWYRQILGQKVEFLVSFYNNEISEKSEIFDDQFSVERPDGSNFTLKIRSTKLEDSAMYFCASSDIEMNTEAFFGQGTRLTVV.

The chain combines TRBV5-1 with TRBJ2-7; a possible D gene is TRBD1 (6 bases). Germline V gene data show CDR1 as SGHRS and CDR2 as YFSETQ. The CDR3 length is 15 residues. Trimming left V 3 bases short and J 3 bases short, with 16 bases between. The CDR3 nucleotides are TGCGCCAGCAGCTCCTTGGGGGCGACAGACTACGAGCAGTACTTC. It codes for CASSSLGATDYEQYF.

This sequence joins TRBV4-1 and TRBJ1-5; D gene uncertain. The CDR3 has 15 residues. In germline, CDR1 is MGHRA, CDR2 YSYEKL. Trimming pared 0 bases from V and 2 bases from J, leaving 8 bases between. The CDR3 is CASSQDRYGNQPQHF. The CDR3 nucleotides read TGCGCCAGCAGCCAAGATCGGTACGGCAATCAGCCCCAGCATTTT.

DNA for the CDR3: TGCGCCAGCAGCTTGGCACAGGGATCTGGAAACACCATATATTTT. Residues: CASSLAQGSGNTIYF. The chain uses TRBV5-1 and TRBJ1-3, with a possible D match to TRBD1 (6 bases). The CDR3 spans 15 residues. Looked up from germline, CDR1 is SGHRS and CDR2 is YFSETQ. The ends were cut back, 0 bases at V and 1 base at J, with 8 bases in the middle.

CDR3 coding DNA: TGTGCCAGCAGCCCCCAAGGTGGACTAGCGGGGGGCCTTGGTACGCAGTATTTT. It encodes CASSPQGGLAGGLGTQYF. The chain has TRBV3-1 (or the pseudogene TRBV3-2) and TRBJ2-3, with 14 nucleotides matching TRBD2. Trimming at V came to 4 bases and at J to 8 bases, leaving 14 bases not matched to a gene. CDR1 LGHDT and CDR2 YNNKEL come from the germline V gene (reference sequence). The CDR3 contains 18 residues.

The chain uses TRBV24-1 and TRBJ2-3; a possible D gene is TRBD2 (6 bases). V was pared by 3 bases and J by 2 bases, with 11 bases between. CDR3 length equals 15 residues. Germline CDR1 is KGHDR and CDR2 is SFDVKD. CDR3 nucleotides: TGTGCCACCAGTGATGCGGGGACCGACACAGATACGCAGTATTTT. This sequence encodes CATSDAGTDTDTQYF.

The gene calls are TRBV12-5 and TRBJ2-3; D ambiguous. The CDR3 has 13 residues. The germline V and J ends were trimmed by 0 bases and 4 bases, with 5 bases remaining between them. The germline gives CDR1 LGHNT, CDR2 FRNRAP. The DNA of the CDR3 is TGTGCTAGTGGTTTGGTATACTCAGATACGCAGTATTTT. Translating it yields CASGLVYSDTQYF.

This clone occurred a few times. The chain links TRBV5-1 to TRBJ1-1; TRBD1 matches 8 bases. This CDR3 is 15 amino acids long. Germline values: CDR1 SGHRS, CDR2 YFSETQ. V dropped 2 bases and J dropped 4; count of bases not matched to a gene: 7. The CDR3 loop is CASSFSGGEGTEAFF. CDR3 nucleotides: TGCGCCAGCAGCTTTTCAGGGGGCGAGGGCACTGAAGCTTTCTTT.

This clone was seen once. The chain combines TRBV9 with TRBJ1-1; unclear D gene. CDR1 is SGDLS, CDR2 YYNGEE, per germline. With 4 bases removed from V and 6 bases from J, the gap between germline ends came to 10 bases. This CDR3 is 12 amino acids long. The CDR3 coding sequence is TGTGCCAGCAGCCCATCCGGGTCTGAAGCTTTCTTT. This codes for CASSPSGSEAFF. Supplemented by reference TRBV9 and TRBJ1-1, the full variable domain reads DSGVTQTPKHLITATGQRVTLRCSPRSGDLSVYWYQQSLDQGLQFLIQYYNGEERAKGNILERFSAQQFPDLHSELNLSSLELGDSALYFCASSPSGSEAFFGQGTRLTVV.

The chain links TRBV27 to TRBJ2-1; a possible D gene is TRBD1 (6 bases). Trimming shortened V by 5 bases and J by 6 bases, and 14 bases separated the two germline ends. Germline lookup yields CDR1 MNHEY and CDR2 SMNVEV (reference sequence). This CDR3 is 14 amino acids long. CDR3 coding DNA: TGTGCCAGCAGTCCATCCTCGGACAGCAATGAGCAGTTCTTC. Amino acid sequence: CASSPSSDSNEQFF.